The 29 T cell receptor beta chains below come from one sample, sequenced in a study of CD8 T cells in Susac syndrome. Random hexamers primed reverse transcription of about 0.5 to 1 ug RNA. From the immunoSEQ multiplex PCR reads, TCRdb called clonotypes with MiXCR, one entry per CDR3 protein. The sample includes 200,000 to 300,000 distinct CDR3 sequences, around 96% of them seen just once. Sequencing used CD4+ T cells from PBMCs. All receptors come from a human donor with Susac syndrome.

V and J are TRBV7-8 and TRBJ2-5; D gene unclear. The CDR3 sequence is 14 residues long. The germline CDR1 and CDR2 sequences are SGHVS and FQNEAQ. Trimming removed 5 bases from V and 4 bases from J, with 14 bases in between. The CDR3 bases are TGTGCCAGCAGCCCCCCCCTCCGCGTAGAGACCCAGTACTTC. Protein: CASSPPLRVETQYF.

The J gene is TRBJ2-5, the V gene TRBV7-9; TRBD1 is a possible D gene (5 bases). The CDR3 is 17 amino acids. Trimming took 5 bases from V and 5 from J, leaving 24 bases between them. Per germline, CDR1 SEHNR and CDR2 FQNEAQ (reference sequence). Written as DNA, the CDR3 is TGTGCCAGCAGCCCGCAGTTGGGGCAGCGCACCAGGGAGACCCAGTACTTC. Translated, it gives CASSPQLGQRTRETQYF.

The table lists this clonotype with a count of one. The J gene is TRBJ2-7, the V gene TRBV5-1; D perhaps matches TRBD1 (6 bases). The germline V and J ends were trimmed by 2 bases and 2 bases, with 11 bases remaining between them. The CDR3 runs to 14 residues. In germline, CDR1 is SGHRS, CDR2 YFSETQ. The CDR3: CASSFRSGAYEQYF. The CDR3 DNA reads TGCGCCAGCAGCTTCAGATCAGGGGCCTACGAGCAGTACTTC.

The rearrangement joins TRBV20-1 to TRBJ1-2; TRBD1 aligns across 10 bases. The germline CDR1 and CDR2 sequences are DFQATT and SNEGSKA (reference sequence). CDR3 length: 14 residues. V lost 2 bases and J lost 8; bases outside the gene matches: 8. CDR3 loop: CSARPSGTGVGYTF. CDR3 DNA: TGCAGTGCTAGACCATCCGGGACAGGGGTCGGCTACACCTTC.

The chain links TRBV25-1 to TRBJ1-1, with D possibly matching TRBD1 (5 bases). This CDR3 contains 14 residues. The germline gives CDR1 MGHDK, CDR2 SYGVNS. Trimming pared 4 bases from V and 0 bases from J, leaving 9 bases between. The CDR3 DNA sequence: TGTGCCAGCAGTGGAGGGGATTTGAACACTGAAGCTTTCTTT. As protein: CASSGGDLNTEAFF. The complete variable domain, with remaining parts taken from reference TRBV25-1 and TRBJ1-1, reads EADIYQTPRYLVIGTGKKITLECSQTMGHDKMYWYQQDPGMELHLIHYSYGVNSTEKGDLSSESTVSRIRTEHFPLTLESARPSHTSQYLCASSGGDLNTEAFFGQGTRLTVV.

The chain recombines TRBV6-2 or TRBV6-3 with TRBJ2-7; D gene unclear. Germline CDR1 is MNHEY and CDR2 is SVGEGT. V dropped 2 bases and J dropped 3 bases, with 8 bases sitting between them. The CDR3 has 13 amino acids. The CDR3 protein is CASSYQDYYEQYF. As DNA, the CDR3 is TGTGCCAGCAGTTACCAGGATTACTACGAGCAGTACTTC.

The rearrangement uses TRBV6-6 and TRBJ2-5, with D possibly being TRBD1 (7 bases). Germline V lookup: CDR1 MNHNY, CDR2 SVGAGI (reference sequence). V was trimmed by 6 bases and J by 5 bases, leaving 10 bases between them. The CDR3 has 12 residues. CDR3 region: CASRSGGETQYF. In DNA form, the CDR3 reads TGTGCCAGCAGGTCAGGGGGGGAGACCCAGTACTTC.

The rearrangement joins TRBV6-5 to TRBJ2-1; D gene unclear. The CDR3 runs 14 residues. Germline assignment: CDR1 MNHEY and CDR2 SVGAGI. Between the trimmed V and J ends, which lost 2 bases and 6 bases, there was a span of 11 bases. CDR3 in DNA: TGTGCCAGCAGTTACGGTGGCAGCGCCAATGAGCAGTTCTTC. Translating it yields CASSYGGSANEQFF.

The V call is TRBV28, the J call TRBJ2-3, with 14 bases fitting TRBD2. CDR1 and CDR2 from the germline V gene are MDHEN and SYDVKM. The CDR3 is 17 residues long. The trim removed 10 bases at V and 7 bases at J, leaving 16 bases unmatched. The chain's CDR3 is CATLTSWTSGRTYTQYF. CDR3 coding DNA: TGTGCCACCCTAACCTCTTGGACTAGCGGGAGGACCTATACGCAGTATTTT.

This chain links TRBV11-3 with TRBJ1-1; no clear D gene. The V and J ends lost 0 bases and 1 base respectively, with 9 bases between them. The CDR3 is made up of 15 amino acids. In germline, CDR1 is SGHNT, CDR2 YENEEA. The CDR3 DNA is TGTGCCAGCAGCTTAGAAGATGGAAGGAACACTGAAGCTTTCTTT. It encodes CASSLEDGRNTEAFF.

The genes are TRBV7-6 and TRBJ1-2; D uncertain. CDR1 is SGHVS and CDR2 is FNYEAQ in the germline V gene. V was shortened by 4 bases and J by 8 bases, with 14 bases between the two germline ends. CDR3 size: 13 residues. CDR3: CASSSTNGEGYTF. CDR3 nucleotide sequence: TGTGCCAGCAGCTCGACTAATGGGGAAGGCTACACCTTC.

J is TRBJ1-2 and V is TRBV12-3 or TRBV12-4; 8 positions match TRBD1. The CDR3 is made up of 16 amino acids. The J segment lost 2 bases and the V segment lost 1 base, leaving 6 bases of the junction unmatched. The CDR3 nucleotides are TGTGCCAGCAGTTTAGGCGGACAGGGACCGAACTATGGCTACACCTTC. Protein: CASSLGGQGPNYGYTF.

The gene calls are TRBV20-1 and TRBJ2-4, with TRBD2 as a possible D gene (5 bases). V dropped 5 bases and J dropped 3 bases, with 11 bases sitting between them. The V gene's germline CDR1 is DFQATT and CDR2 SNEGSKA (reference sequence). The CDR3 has 13 residues. The CDR3 DNA follows: TGCAGTGCTCCCTTAGAGGGCAAAAACATTCAGTACTTC. This codes for CSAPLEGKNIQYF.

This clonotype was detected once. The CDR3 here is CSAYRDLARAEQFF. Here the CDR3 DNA reads TGCAGTGCTTACAGGGACCTAGCGAGGGCTGAGCAGTTCTTC. The V call is TRBV20-1, the J call TRBJ2-1; tentatively, D is TRBD1 or TRBD2 (6 bases each). Per the germline V gene, CDR1 is DFQATT and CDR2 is SNEGSKA (reference sequence). Trimming left V 5 bases short and J 9 bases short, with 20 bases between. The CDR3 sequence is 14 residues long.

This clonotype was seen once. This sequence joins TRBV20-1 and TRBJ1-5; possible D gene TRBD1, 6 bases. Germline V lookup: CDR1 DFQATT, CDR2 SNEGSKA (reference sequence). This CDR3 contains 20 residues. The V and J ends lost 6 bases and 0 bases respectively, with 30 bases between them. CDR3 DNA sequence: TGCAGTGCCCCCTCACTTGGAGGCAGGGGAGCCCTGTTTAGCAATCAGCCCCAGCATTTT. Its translation: CSAPSLGGRGALFSNQPQHF.

The chain is built from TRBV29-1 and TRBJ2-1, with TRBD2 matching over 11 bases. In germline, CDR1 is SQVTM, CDR2 ANQGSEA. Trimming cost V 5 bases and J 3 bases; bases outside gene matches: 15. The CDR3 contains 18 residues. CDR3 sequence (DNA): TGCAGCGTTAATAAGGGTAGCGGGAGGGGGCTTCTCTACAATGAGCAGTTCTTC. Its translation: CSVNKGSGRGLLYNEQFF.

The chain joins TRBV4-1 to TRBJ2-5, with D perhaps TRBD1 or TRBD2 (7 bases each). Germline CDR1 MGHRA, CDR2 YSYEKL. Trimming shortened V by 4 bases and J by 5 bases, and 20 bases separated the two germline ends. The CDR3 extends over 16 amino acids. This CDR3 reads CASSRTRQGIYETQYF. For the CDR3, the DNA is TGCGCCAGCAGCCGGACTAGACAGGGAATTTATGAGACCCAGTACTTC.

This sequence joins TRBV24-1 and TRBJ2-1, with D possibly matching TRBD2 (5 bases). The CDR3 is 16 residues long. Trimming removed 10 bases at V and 9 bases at J, with 27 bases between. CDR1 is KGHDR and CDR2 is SFDVKD in the germline V gene. CDR3 nucleotides: TGTGCCACGGCTCCTGCGGGTGGGAGACGAGAGGCTGAGCAGTTCTTC. It specifies CATAPAGGRREAEQFF.

The chain joins TRBV25-1 to TRBJ2-1; 13 bases map to TRBD2. The junction had 7 bases not matched to a gene; V was cut back by 7 bases and J by 7 bases. Germline V CDR1 and CDR2: MGHDK, SYGVNS. The CDR3 has 15 amino acids. As DNA, the CDR3 is TGTGCCAGCACCCTAGGGACTAGCGGGATGAATGAGCAGTTCTTC. Residues: CASTLGTSGMNEQFF.

This chain joins TRBV5-1 and TRBJ2-7; D possibly corresponds to TRBD1 (5 bases). V lost 4 bases to trimming and J lost 6 bases, with 23 bases between them. Germline CDR1 and CDR2: SGHRS and YFSETQ. The CDR3 is 16 amino acids. This chain's CDR3 is CASSAIKYGQGSEQYF. The CDR3 region has the DNA TGCGCCAGCAGCGCGATAAAATACGGGCAGGGCAGCGAGCAGTACTTC.

The J gene is TRBJ1-1, the V gene TRBV27; D not resolved. V lost 6 bases to trimming and J lost 1 base, with 12 bases between them. Germline V gene data show CDR1 as MNHEY and CDR2 as SMNVEV (reference sequence). The CDR3 consists of 14 residues. The chain's CDR3 is CASRLLKRNTEAFF. In nucleotides, the CDR3 is TGTGCCAGCAGGCTATTGAAACGGAACACTGAAGCTTTCTTT.

The chain joins TRBV20-1 to TRBJ1-5, with D unresolved. There are 13 residues in the CDR3. Germline V gene sequence: CDR1 DFQATT, CDR2 SNEGSKA (reference sequence). V lost 0 bases, J lost 4 bases, and 7 bases lay in between. The CDR3 protein is CSARDPGNQPQHF. The CDR3 DNA reads as TGCAGTGCTAGAGATCCTGGAAATCAGCCCCAGCATTTT.

This chain joins TRBV28 and TRBJ1-3; D may be TRBD1 (6 bases). The CDR3 consists of 17 residues. The V end lost 8 bases, the J end lost 3 bases, and 23 bases lay between the germline ends. The germline V gene encodes CDR1 MDHEN and CDR2 SYDVKM. In DNA, the CDR3 is TGTGCCAGCGAGGCAATCCTTGGGGGGGGCGGTGGAAACACCATATATTTT. Residues: CASEAILGGGGGNTIYF.

The chain uses TRBV29-1 and TRBJ2-7; a possible D gene is TRBD1 (5 bases). The CDR3 totals 13 residues. V lost 5 bases, J lost 5 bases, and 16 bases lay in between. Germline V lookup: CDR1 SQVTM, CDR2 ANQGSEA. The CDR3 DNA follows: TGCAGCGTTAAGGCCGACAGTCGGAACGAGCAGTACTTC. Translated: CSVKADSRNEQYF.

The V gene is TRBV11-3, the J gene TRBJ1-2; D remains ambiguous. Trimming removed 4 bases at V and 0 bases at J, with 9 bases between. The CDR3 runs to 14 residues. Germline V gene sequence: CDR1 SGHNT, CDR2 YENEEA. The CDR3 loop is CASSSAEANYGYTF. The CDR3 DNA sequence: TGTGCCAGCAGCTCCGCGGAAGCTAACTATGGCTACACCTTC.

This sequence joins TRBV7-9 and TRBJ1-5, with TRBD1 identical over 7 bases. This CDR3 comprises 15 residues. Germline values: CDR1 SEHNR, CDR2 FQNEAQ (reference sequence). V was pared by 1 base and J by 3 bases, with 3 bases of the junction left unmatched. CDR3 nucleotides: TGTGCCAGCAGCTTAGGGGACAGTCCCAATCAGCCCCAGCATTTT. It is translated as CASSLGDSPNQPQHF.

J is TRBJ1-1 and V is TRBV21-1; the table names TRBD1, a call not compared with the DNA. TRBV21-1 is listed as a pseudogene. This CDR3 comprises 11 residues. The DNA of the CDR3 is TGTGCCAGCAGCGTCCGGGCTGAAGCTTTCTTT. Translated: CASSVRAEAFF.

This clonotype was counted a few times. The gene calls are TRBV20-1 and TRBJ2-1, with D hard to call. This CDR3 spans 11 amino acids. CDR1 is DFQATT, CDR2 SNEGSKA, per germline (reference sequence). Trimming cost V 3 bases and J 4 bases, with 4 bases left between them. The CDR3 region is CSARRYNEQFF. The CDR3 region has the DNA TGCAGTGCTAGGCGGTACAATGAGCAGTTCTTC.

J is TRBJ2-2 and V is TRBV19, with TRBD1 as a possible D gene (6 bases). Germline CDR1 and CDR2: LNHDA and SQIVND (reference sequence). This CDR3 has 13 residues. V lost 10 bases and J lost 3, with 12 bases in between. CDR3 protein: CATTGFYTGELFF. In DNA form, the CDR3 reads TGTGCCACCACAGGGTTTTACACCGGGGAGCTGTTTTTT. The full variable domain, with the rest looked up from reference TRBV19 and TRBJ2-2, is DGGITQSPKYLFRKEGQNVTLSCEQNLNHDAMYWYRQDPGQGLRLIYYSQIVNDFQKGDIAEGYSVSREKKESFPLTVTSAQKNPTAFYLCATTGFYTGELFFGEGSRLTVL.